Below are 19 T cell receptor beta chains sequenced from a single sample in a study of lymphopenia after photon versus proton radiotherapy. Method: immunoSEQ multiplex PCR; TCRdb's copy keeps in-frame clones and lacks some. Of 25,000 to 35,000 clones listed, 90% to 95% are singletons. Specimen: peripheral blood, collected from a patient treated with photon-based radiotherapy. These receptors were taken from a woman aged 45 to 65 with cholangiocarcinoma.

The CDR3 DNA reads as TGTGCCAGCAGCCAAGATAAGGGCAGGGGGGCCTACAATGAGCAGTTCTTC. Its translation is CASSQDKGRGAYNEQFF. The chain couples TRBV14 to TRBJ2-1; the D gene is possibly TRBD1 (7 bases). Germline CDR1 reads SGHDN; CDR2 reads FVKESK. Trimming removed 0 bases from V and 2 bases from J, with 14 bases in between. This CDR3 spans 17 amino acids.

This chain joins TRBV5-4 and TRBJ2-2, with no clear D. This CDR3 is built from 16 residues. V was shortened by 2 bases and J by 2 bases, with 13 bases between the two germline ends. CDR1 and CDR2 (germline): SGHNT, YYREEE (reference sequence). The CDR3: CASSFVSGRNTGELFF. The CDR3 bases are TGTGCCAGCAGCTTTGTATCCGGACGTAACACCGGGGAGCTGTTTTTT.

This clone showed up just a few times. The gene calls are TRBV27 and TRBJ2-7, with TRBD2 identical over 8 bases. Germline CDR1 and CDR2: MNHEY and SMNVEV (reference sequence). This CDR3 comprises 14 residues. Trimming cost V 4 bases and J 5 bases; bases outside gene matches: 7. The CDR3 nucleotides are TGTGCCAGCAGTTCGGGACTAGAGGGCGACGAGCAGTACTTC. Translated, it gives CASSSGLEGDEQYF.

The chain joins TRBV28 to TRBJ1-2; 7 bases are a match to TRBD1. Losses at the gene ends were 5 bases for V and 8 bases for J; bases not matched to a gene: 5. Germline CDR1 and CDR2: MDHEN and SYDVKM. The CDR3 has 12 residues. The CDR3 spells CASSAQGEGYTF. The CDR3 DNA follows: TGTGCCAGCAGTGCCCAGGGGGAAGGCTACACCTTC.

This sequence joins TRBV19 and TRBJ1-2; TRBD1 agrees at 8 bases. CDR1 and CDR2 from the germline V gene are LNHDA and SQIVND (reference sequence). The V and J ends lost 1 base and 2 bases, in that order; junction bases with no gene match: 3. The CDR3 totals 15 residues. CDR3 coding DNA: TGTGCCAGTAGTATAGTCGGACAGGGAAACTATGGCTACACCTTC. It is translated as CASSIVGQGNYGYTF.

The V and J genes are TRBV7-9 and TRBJ1-1; no reliable D call. The CDR3 consists of 11 residues. V lost 0 bases and J 6 bases, leaving 2 bases between the germline ends. CDR1 and CDR2 (germline): SEHNR, FQNEAQ (reference sequence). DNA for the CDR3: TGTGCCAGCAGCTTAGCTCCTGAAGCTTTCTTT. It is translated as CASSLAPEAFF.

This clone was seen only once. The V and J genes are TRBV13 and TRBJ2-2, with 7 bases matching TRBD1. Germline CDR1 reads PRHDT; CDR2 reads FYEKMQ (reference sequence). There are 15 residues in the CDR3. The V gene end was trimmed by 4 bases and the J gene end by 1 base; junction bases not matched to a gene: 3. CDR3 in DNA: TGTGCCAGCAGCTCGGGACAGCTGAACACCGGGGAGCTGTTTTTT. Translated, it gives CASSSGQLNTGELFF. Based on the CDR3 plus reference TRBV13 and TRBJ2-2, the full variable domain is AAGVIQSPRHLIKEKRETATLKCYPIPRHDTVYWYQQGPGQDPQFLISFYEKMQSDKGSIPDRFSAQQFSDYHSELNMSSLELGDSALYFCASSSGQLNTGELFFGEGSRLTVL.

The rearrangement joins TRBV5-1 to TRBJ1-1; D is possibly TRBD1 (5 bases). V shed 0 bases and J shed 0 bases, with 12 bases lying between them. Germline assignment: CDR1 SGHRS and CDR2 YFSETQ. This CDR3 region has 16 residues. This CDR3 is CASSLEAGYMNTEAFF. The CDR3 DNA is TGCGCCAGCAGCTTGGAGGCAGGGTACATGAACACTGAAGCTTTCTTT. Variable domain in full (rest from reference TRBV5-1 and TRBJ1-1): KAGVTQTPRYLIKTRGQQVTLSCSPISGHRSVSWYQQTPGQGLQFLFEYFSETQRNKGNFPGRFSGRQFSNSRSEMNVSTLELGDSALYLCASSLEAGYMNTEAFFGQGTRLTVV.

The V gene is TRBV7-6, the J gene TRBJ2-1; 15 nucleotides agree with TRBD2. This CDR3 is built from 15 residues. Germline values: CDR1 SGHVS, CDR2 FNYEAQ. Unmatched junction bases numbered 1, after V lost 4 bases and J lost 6 bases. The CDR3 DNA is TGTGCCAGCAGCTGGACTAGCGGGGGGGCCAATGAGCAGTTCTTC. It encodes CASSWTSGGANEQFF.

The chain recombines TRBV5-5 with TRBJ2-1; possible D gene TRBD2, 5 bases. V was cut by 1 base and J by 10 bases, with 12 bases left in between. Germline loops: CDR1 SGHKS, CDR2 YYEKEE (reference sequence). CDR3 length: 13 amino acids. The CDR3 DNA sequence: TGTGCCAGCAGCTTGCTGGGAGTGAGGGAGCAGTTCTTC. Amino acids: CASSLLGVREQFF.

This clone has only one observation. This sequence joins TRBV2 and TRBJ1-6; TRBD1 matches at 7 bases. Germline values: CDR1 SNHLY, CDR2 FYNNEI. This CDR3 has 16 amino acids. For the CDR3, the DNA is TGTGTCGTAGGGGTCCCAACAGGGGCGGTTGATTCACCCCTCCACTTT. This codes for CVVGVPTGAVDSPLHF. The whole variable domain, filled in from reference TRBV2 and TRBJ1-6, reads EPEVTQTPSHQVTQMGQEVILRCVPISNHLYFYWYRQILGQKVEFLVSFYNNEISEKSEIFDDQFSVERPDGSNFTLKIRSTKLEDSAMYFCVVGVPTGAVDSPLHFGNGTRLTVT.

V and J are TRBV7-9 and TRBJ1-6; TRBD1 might be the D (5 bases). Germline-derived CDR1 and CDR2 are SEHNR and FQNEAQ (reference sequence). This CDR3 has 15 amino acids. Trimming stripped 10 bases from V and 7 bases from J, with 20 bases between. The CDR3 DNA reads TGTGCCACCTCCAGGACAAGCCGATCCAATTCACCCCTCCACTTT. Translated: CATSRTSRSNSPLHF. Combining the CDR3 with reference TRBV7-9 and TRBJ1-6 gives the whole variable domain DTGVSQNPRHKITKRGQNVTFRCDPISEHNRLYWYRQTLGQGPEFLTYFQNEAQLEKSRLLSDRFSAERPKGSFSTLEIQRTEQGDSAMYLCATSRTSRSNSPLHFGNGTRLTVT.

The chain is built from TRBV11-2 and TRBJ1-1; 8 bases agree with TRBD1. CDR3 size: 15 residues. Per germline, CDR1 SGHAT and CDR2 FQNNGV. V gave up 2 bases and J gave up 7 bases; unmatched junction bases: 9. The CDR3 loop reads CASSLQGAQWVEAFF. Written as DNA, the CDR3 is TGTGCCAGCAGCTTACAGGGGGCTCAATGGGTTGAAGCTTTCTTT.

The J gene is TRBJ2-5, the V gene TRBV6-5; 8 nucleotides align to TRBD1. Germline CDR1 and CDR2: MNHEY and SVGAGI. The J segment lost 2 bases and the V segment lost 6 bases, leaving 8 bases of the junction unmatched. The CDR3 runs 15 residues. The CDR3 loop is CASSRGQALQETQYF. Written as DNA, the CDR3 is TGTGCCAGCAGCCGGGGACAGGCCTTACAAGAGACCCAGTACTTC.

The V and J genes are TRBV6-1 and TRBJ1-1; D is undetermined. This CDR3 is built from 15 residues. The V end lost 7 bases, the J end lost 4 bases, and 19 bases lay between the germline ends. Germline lookup yields CDR1 MNHNS and CDR2 SASEGT. CDR3 nucleotides: TGTGCCAGCAATGGACGTTTCATGAGTGGCACTGAAGCTTTCTTT. It encodes CASNGRFMSGTEAFF.

This chain connects TRBV27 to TRBJ2-7; D is perhaps TRBD2 (6 bases). Germline V CDR1 and CDR2: MNHEY, SMNVEV (reference sequence). The CDR3 covers 15 residues. Trimming left V 6 bases short and J 0 bases short, with 15 bases between. CDR3 sequence reads: CASSRSGDHSYEQYF. The CDR3 bases are TGTGCCAGCAGCCGGTCGGGGGACCACTCCTACGAGCAGTACTTC.

CDR3 coding DNA: TGTGCCAGCAGCTTTAAAGACTCTCCCGGTGGTGAGCAGTTCTTC. Protein product: CASSFKDSPGGEQFF. The chain combines TRBV21-1 with TRBJ2-1; the D call TRBD2 from the table was never checked on the DNA. TRBV21-1 is reported as a pseudogene. The CDR3 spans 15 residues.

The CDR3 DNA sequence: TGTGCCAGCAGCAAGATAGGAGCAGGGGAGACAGATACGCAGTATTTT. It encodes CASSKIGAGETDTQYF. This sequence joins TRBV13 and TRBJ2-3; a possible D gene is TRBD1 (6 bases). Trimming stripped 5 bases from V and 3 bases from J, with 18 bases between. CDR1 and CDR2 (germline): PRHDT, FYEKMQ (reference sequence). The CDR3 consists of 16 residues.

The J gene is TRBJ1-1, the V gene TRBV11-2, with TRBD1 as a possible D gene (6 bases). The CDR3 runs to 15 residues. The V end lost 5 bases, the J end lost 5 bases, and 18 bases lay between the germline ends. The germline gives CDR1 SGHAT, CDR2 FQNNGV. CDR3 in DNA: TGTGCCAGCAGCCTCTCGGGGGCAGGGCGGACTGAAGCTTTCTTT. It codes for CASSLSGAGRTEAFF.